What follows is one T cell receptor (beta chain) and its context. What it binds is unknown. This CDR3 is 13 amino acids long. Germline V gives CDR1 MNHNS, CDR2 SASEGT. Between the trimmed V and J ends, which lost 6 bases and 3 bases, there was a span of 9 bases. This entry is derived from a study of post-analysis software for immune sequencing data. General study results and limits: Among multiple sclerosis patients, normalized Chao1 diversity was significantly below that of controls. Under the F measure, samples that were prepared in one batch clustered strongly together. TRBV5-6, TRBV5-1 and TRBV20-1 were among five TRBV segments more frequent in patients than controls.

TCR beta cDNA libraries included unique molecular identifiers. TCRdb re-called the PCR reads with MiXCR, one entry per CDR3 protein. Here the sample spans roughly 580,000 distinct CDR3 sequences, around 47% being singletons. The sequenced sample consisted of blood. The rearrangement links TRBV6-1 to TRBJ2-1; D is undetermined. This receptor was taken from a girl under 18 with multiple sclerosis. For the CDR3, the DNA is TGTGCCAGCAGACTAATATTCTACAATGAGCAGTTCTTC. Its protein product is CASRLIFYNEQFF.